This T cell receptor beta chain is from a study of CD8 T cells in ankylosing spondylitis. This clonotype has just a few counts. TCRdb called the 5' RACE reads again in MiXCR, with one record for every CDR3 protein. The table records under 400,000 distinct CDR3 sequences, roughly 12% of them present only once. V lost 2 bases, J lost 5 bases, and 14 bases lay in between. The germline V gene has CDR1 SGHRS and CDR2 YFSETQ. The CDR3 runs to 14 residues. The sample was blood, either unsorted or a sorted T cell fraction (not recorded which). The rearrangement links TRBV5-1 to TRBJ2-7; the D call may be TRBD1 or TRBD2 (5 bases each). This clonotype was obtained from a female donor with ankylosing spondylitis or in good health (not recorded which). In DNA form, the CDR3 reads TGCGCCAGCAGCTTCCTCGGGGCGGGCGACGAGCAGTACTTC. Protein sequence: CASSFLGAGDEQYF.